This T cell receptor beta chain was obtained from a study of regulatory T cells in long-lasting Graves disease. This CDR3 contains 13 residues. V was cut by 4 bases and J by 6 bases, with 12 bases left in between. CDR1 and CDR2 (germline): SQVTM, ANQGSEA. Time point given: newly diagnosed GD, antithyroid drugs for less than 3 months. The TCR library was prepared using RNA isolated from PBMCs. Arm-PCR of CDR3 regions with iRepertoire HTBI primers generated TCR beta libraries. TCRdb redid the calling of the multiplex PCR reads with MiXCR, one entry per CDR3 protein. Of 440,000 or so distinct CDR3 sequences in the sample, around 14% were seen once. The same data also went into a second study, on T cells in Graves' hyperthyroidism and ophthalmopathy. That source adds: The study used the HTBI primer set for a first-round RT-PCR of the TCR CDR3.

This receptor was taken from a woman aged 25 to 39 with Graves disease. The specimen comprised peripheral blood mononuclear cells (PBMCs), sampled at new diagnosis, from a patient treated with antithyroid drugs. V usage is TRBV29-1 and J usage is TRBJ1-4; no firm D call. The CDR3 loop reads CSVVSVPDEKLFF. Here the CDR3 DNA reads TGCAGCGTTGTATCTGTTCCGGATGAAAAACTGTTTTTT.